This T cell receptor (beta chain) was identified during a study of T cell responses to AZD1222 COVID-19 vaccine. Overall study context: Pooled together were second doses at about 4 or about 12 weeks. Study-level results: At study baseline, merely five or six AZD1222 recipients were seropositive. Spike-specific TCR breadth and depth grew following two AZD1222 doses.

This clone was observed once. No antigen is known for it. The method was immunoSEQ multiplex PCR; TCRdb's version includes in-frame clones alone and lacks a portion of them. The sample holds more than 95,000 clones; approximately 88% are singletons and the top ten take about 8.7%. The sequencing here drew on peripheral blood, taken on day 0 of AZD1222 vaccination. The TCR was taken from an adult in good health.

This CDR3 reads CASSPGTFFPKNIQYF. CDR3 in DNA: TGTGCCAGCAGCCCCGGGACTTTCTTCCCCAAAAACATTCAGTACTTC. This sequence joins TRBV27 and TRBJ2-4; D perhaps matches TRBD2 (6 bases). CDR1 and CDR2 (germline): MNHEY, SMNVEV (reference sequence). The CDR3 sequence is 16 residues long. Between the trimmed V and J ends, which lost 6 bases and 2 bases, there was a span of 17 bases.